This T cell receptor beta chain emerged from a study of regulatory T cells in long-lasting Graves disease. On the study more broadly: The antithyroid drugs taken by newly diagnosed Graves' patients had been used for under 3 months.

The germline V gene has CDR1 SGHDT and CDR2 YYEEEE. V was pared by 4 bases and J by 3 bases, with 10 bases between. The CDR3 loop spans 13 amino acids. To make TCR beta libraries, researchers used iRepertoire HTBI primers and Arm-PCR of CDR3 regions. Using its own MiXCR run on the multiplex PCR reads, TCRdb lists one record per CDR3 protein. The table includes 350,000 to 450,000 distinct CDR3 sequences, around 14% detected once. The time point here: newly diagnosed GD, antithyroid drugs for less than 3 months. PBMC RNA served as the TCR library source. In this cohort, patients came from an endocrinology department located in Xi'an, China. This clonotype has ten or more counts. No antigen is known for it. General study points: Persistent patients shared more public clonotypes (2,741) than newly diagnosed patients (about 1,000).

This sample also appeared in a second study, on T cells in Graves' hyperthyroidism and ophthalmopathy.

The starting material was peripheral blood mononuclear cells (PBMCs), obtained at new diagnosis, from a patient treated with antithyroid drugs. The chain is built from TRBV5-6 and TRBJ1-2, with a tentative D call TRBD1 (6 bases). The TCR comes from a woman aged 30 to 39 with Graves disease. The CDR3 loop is CASSKTGYYGYTF. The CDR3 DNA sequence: TGTGCCAGCAGCAAGACAGGTTACTATGGCTACACCTTC.